These 16 T cell receptor beta chains came from one sample sequenced in a study of blood T cell repertoires in COVID-19. The table came from immunoSEQ multiplex PCR; TCRdb's copy has only in-frame clones and leaves some out. The profile shows some 350,000 clones, roughly 88% of them singletons. Source material: PBMCs or T cells enriched from blood (not recorded which). The receptors here all came from a man aged 30 to 45 who had recovered from COVID-19.

The chain is built from TRBV11-1 and TRBJ1-1; TRBD1 might be the D (5 bases). V was shortened by 4 bases and J by 5 bases, with 17 bases between the two germline ends. Germline V gene sequence: CDR1 SGHAT, CDR2 FQDESV (reference sequence). The CDR3 loop spans 15 amino acids. CDR3 in amino acids: CASSSAGTVWTEAFF. Here the CDR3 DNA reads TGTGCCAGCAGCTCCGCGGGGACTGTATGGACTGAAGCTTTCTTT.

This clone appeared a few times. The gene calls are TRBV5-1 and TRBJ2-7; a possible D gene is TRBD2 (6 bases). V shed 1 base and J shed 6 bases, with 11 bases lying between them. The CDR3 is made up of 13 amino acids. Per germline, CDR1 SGHRS and CDR2 YFSETQ. CDR3 residues: CASSLSGDPEQYF. The CDR3 nucleotides are TGCGCCAGCAGCTTGTCGGGGGACCCCGAGCAGTACTTC.

The chain carries TRBV28 and TRBJ2-7; 13 positions match TRBD2. CDR3 length: 16 amino acids. V dropped 5 bases and J dropped 5; count of bases not matched to a gene: 9. The V gene's germline CDR1 is MDHEN and CDR2 SYDVKM. The CDR3 sequence is CASSLLAGGSVNEQYF. The CDR3 DNA sequence: TGTGCCAGCAGTCTACTAGCGGGGGGGTCTGTCAACGAGCAGTACTTC.

This chain uses TRBV2 with TRBJ1-1; D is uncertain. The CDR3 extends over 13 amino acids. Trimming took 4 bases from V and 1 from J, leaving 7 bases between them. Germline values: CDR1 SNHLY, CDR2 FYNNEI. The CDR3 sequence is CASSVEGNTEAFF. In DNA form, the CDR3 reads TGTGCCAGCAGTGTGGAGGGGAACACTGAAGCTTTCTTT.

This chain links TRBV10-1 with TRBJ1-6; D ambiguous. V lost 5 bases, J lost 8 bases, and 10 bases lay in between. The CDR3 covers 13 residues. Per the germline V gene, CDR1 is WNHNN and CDR2 is SYGVQD (reference sequence). The CDR3 DNA is TGCGCCAGCAGTAGAGGGTATGATTCACCCCTCCACTTT. This codes for CASSRGYDSPLHF.

This clone was seen only once. The chain joins TRBV30 to TRBJ2-3; perhaps TRBD1 as D (6 bases). In germline, CDR1 is GTSNPN, CDR2 SVGIG (reference sequence). Deletions cut 2 bases from V and 4 bases from J, with 10 bases between. The length of the CDR3 is 13 residues. The CDR3 loop reads CAWSITGPDTQYF. CDR3 nucleotides: TGTGCCTGGAGTATAACAGGGCCAGATACGCAGTATTTT. The variable domain in full, completed from reference TRBV30 and TRBJ2-3, reads SQTIHQWPATLVQPVGSPLSLECTVEGTSNPNLYWYRQAAGRGLQLLFYSVGIGQISSEVPQNLSASRPQDRQFILSSKKLLLSDSGFYLCAWSITGPDTQYFGPGTRLTVL.

The rearrangement uses TRBV4-1 and TRBJ2-7; the D gene is possibly TRBD2 (5 bases). CDR1 and CDR2 from the germline V gene are MGHRA and YSYEKL. The CDR3 has 18 residues. V lost 0 bases to trimming and J lost 0 bases, with 18 bases between them. The CDR3 reads CASSQDGGGYRNSYEQYF. CDR3 nucleotide sequence: TGCGCCAGCAGCCAAGATGGAGGCGGCTACCGCAACTCCTACGAGCAGTACTTC.

The rearrangement links TRBV6-5 to TRBJ1-2; D gene ambiguous. V was shortened by 2 bases and J by 0 bases, with 7 bases between the two germline ends. The CDR3 is made up of 14 amino acids. Germline assignment: CDR1 MNHEY and CDR2 SVGAGI. The CDR3 loop is CASSYEGANYGYTF. The CDR3 DNA is TGTGCCAGCAGTTACGAGGGAGCTAACTATGGCTACACCTTC.

The gene calls are TRBV7-9 and TRBJ2-3, with 8 nucleotides matching TRBD2. The CDR3 is 18 amino acids. The germline CDR1 and CDR2 sequences are SEHNR and FQNEAQ (reference sequence). V shed 0 bases, J shed 3 bases, and the junction held 11 bases outside the gene matches. The CDR3 DNA follows: TGTGCCAGCAGCTTAGCGGCGGGGGGCCCCCGTGGGACAGATACGCAGTATTTT. Amino acid sequence: CASSLAAGGPRGTDTQYF.

The chain couples TRBV4-1 to TRBJ2-1; weak D call: TRBD2 (5 bases). The V and J ends lost 5 bases and 0 bases respectively, with 11 bases between them. This CDR3 contains 15 residues. Germline values: CDR1 MGHRA, CDR2 YSYEKL. CDR3 in DNA: TGCGCCAGCAGCTTGGACTCCCGCTCCTACAATGAGCAGTTCTTC. This encodes CASSLDSRSYNEQFF.

The chain uses TRBV7-2 and TRBJ2-7, with D possibly TRBD2 on 6 matching bases. CDR1 SGHTA and CDR2 FQGNSA come from the germline V gene. The CDR3 covers 14 residues. Trimming removed 5 bases from V and 2 bases from J, with 13 bases in between. CDR3 residues: CASSLGGGAYEQYF. DNA of the CDR3: TGTGCCAGCAGCCTTGGCGGCGGGGCCTACGAGCAGTACTTC.

This chain links TRBV28 with TRBJ1-5; TRBD1 aligns across 8 bases. The germline V gene has CDR1 MDHEN and CDR2 SYDVKM. The CDR3 runs to 15 residues. Trimming at V came to 3 bases and at J to 6 bases, leaving 7 bases not matched to a gene. In DNA form, the CDR3 reads TGTGCCAGCAGTTTGCCAGGGGGCGCATCTCAGCCCCAGCATTTT. This encodes CASSLPGGASQPQHF.

The chain combines TRBV9 with TRBJ2-1; TRBD2 matches 8 bases. V gave up 3 bases and J gave up 2 bases; unmatched junction bases: 4. The germline V gene has CDR1 SGDLS and CDR2 YYNGEE. The CDR3 contains 15 residues. The CDR3 reads CASSAGGLAYNEQFF. CDR3 bases: TGTGCCAGCAGCGCCGGGGGACTAGCCTACAATGAGCAGTTCTTC.

The V gene is TRBV28, the J gene TRBJ2-7; weak D call: TRBD2 (5 bases). V was clipped by 3 bases and J by 2 bases, with 11 bases between them. CDR1 and CDR2 from the germline V gene are MDHEN and SYDVKM. CDR3 size: 14 residues. As DNA, the CDR3 is TGTGCCAGCAGTTTCGTCGTCGGGACCTACGAGCAGTACTTC. Protein sequence: CASSFVVGTYEQYF.

The chain combines TRBV6-5 with TRBJ1-2; a possible D gene is TRBD1 (5 bases). This CDR3 is built from 12 residues. The ends were cut back, 4 bases at V and 6 bases at J, with 9 bases in the middle. CDR1 MNHEY and CDR2 SVGAGI come from the germline V gene. The CDR3 here is CASSSRVDGYTF. CDR3 sequence (DNA): TGTGCCAGCAGTTCCAGGGTGGATGGCTACACCTTC.

V is TRBV11-2 and J is TRBJ1-5; D possibly corresponds to TRBD1 (5 bases). The CDR3 has 15 amino acids. Germline V lookup: CDR1 SGHAT, CDR2 FQNNGV. The germline V and J ends were trimmed by 1 base and 5 bases, with 12 bases remaining between them. The CDR3 nucleotides are TGTGCCAGCAGCTTAGCGGGGGGGGTAGATCAGCCCCAGCATTTT. As protein: CASSLAGGVDQPQHF.